The rows below give T cell receptor beta chains drawn from one sample of a study of T cell responses to AZD1222 COVID-19 vaccine. Method: immunoSEQ multiplex PCR; TCRdb's copy keeps in-frame clones and lacks some. The sample includes 200,000 or so clones, 94% of them seen just once. The sequencing used peripheral blood, collected on day 0 of AZD1222 vaccination. These receptors came from an adult in good health. Both conserved end residues are part of each CDR3.

j_call | v_call | cdr3_aa
TRBJ1-2 | TRBV7-9 | CASSARGQGDGYTF
TRBJ1-4 | TRBV6-2/TRBV6-3 | CASSYQGPIEKLFF
TRBJ2-1 | TRBV6-5 | CASSYSTLVSYEQFF
TRBJ1-1 | TRBV10-1 | CASSERGGLPAFF
TRBJ1-5 | TRBV2 | CASRAGTVSNQPQHF
TRBJ2-5 | TRBV9 | CASSVVGRTQETQYF
TRBJ1-1 | TRBV24-1 | CATSDLAFTEAFF
TRBJ1-5 | TRBV6-2/TRBV6-3 | CASSNAGGVSNQPQHF
TRBJ2-7 | TRBV12-3/TRBV12-4 | CASSLSQGEQYF
TRBJ1-2 | TRBV28 | CASGRGLGYTF
TRBJ2-7 | TRBV6-5 | CASSWAGSYEQYF